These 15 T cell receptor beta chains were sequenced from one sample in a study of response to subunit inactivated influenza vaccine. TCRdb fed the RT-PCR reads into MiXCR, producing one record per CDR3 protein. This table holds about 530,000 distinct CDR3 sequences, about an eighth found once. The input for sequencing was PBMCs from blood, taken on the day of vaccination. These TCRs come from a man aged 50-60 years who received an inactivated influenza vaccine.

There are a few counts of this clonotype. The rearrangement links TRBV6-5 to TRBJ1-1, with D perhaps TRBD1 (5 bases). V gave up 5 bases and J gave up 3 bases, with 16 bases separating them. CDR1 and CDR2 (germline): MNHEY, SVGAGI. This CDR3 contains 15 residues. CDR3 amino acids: CASSPRREGYTEAFF. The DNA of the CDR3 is TGTGCCAGCAGTCCTCGAAGGGAGGGGTACACTGAAGCTTTCTTT.

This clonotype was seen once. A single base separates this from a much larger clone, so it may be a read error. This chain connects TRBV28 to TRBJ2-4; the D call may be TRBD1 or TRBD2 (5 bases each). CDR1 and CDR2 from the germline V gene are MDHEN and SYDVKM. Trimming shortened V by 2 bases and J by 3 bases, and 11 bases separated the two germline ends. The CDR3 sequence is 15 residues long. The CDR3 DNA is TGTGCCAGCAGTTTAGCCGGGACGCTCAAAAACATTCAGTACTTC. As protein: CASSLAGTLKNIQYF.

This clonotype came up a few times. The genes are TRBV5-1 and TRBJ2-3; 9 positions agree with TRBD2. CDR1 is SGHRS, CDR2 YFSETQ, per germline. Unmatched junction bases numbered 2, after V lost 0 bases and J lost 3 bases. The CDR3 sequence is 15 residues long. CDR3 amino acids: CASSLVLAGTDTQYF. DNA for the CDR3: TGCGCCAGCAGCTTGGTTCTAGCGGGAACAGATACGCAGTATTTT.

CDR3 region: CASTSQSDTQYF. CDR3 DNA: TGTGCCAGCACTTCCCAGTCGGATACGCAGTATTTT. The J gene is TRBJ2-3, the V gene TRBV12-3 or TRBV12-4, with D unclear. V dropped 7 bases and J dropped 6 bases, with 11 bases sitting between them. This CDR3 contains 12 residues.

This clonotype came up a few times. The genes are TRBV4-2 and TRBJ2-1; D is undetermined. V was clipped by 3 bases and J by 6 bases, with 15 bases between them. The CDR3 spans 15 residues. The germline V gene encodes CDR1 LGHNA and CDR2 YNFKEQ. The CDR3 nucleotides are TGTGCCAGCAGCCACCTCCCGACGGAACTCAATGAGCAGTTCTTC. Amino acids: CASSHLPTELNEQFF.

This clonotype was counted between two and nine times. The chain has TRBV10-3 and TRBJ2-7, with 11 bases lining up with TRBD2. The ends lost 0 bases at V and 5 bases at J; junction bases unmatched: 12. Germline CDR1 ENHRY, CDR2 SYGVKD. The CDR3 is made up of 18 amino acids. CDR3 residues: CAISESWILAGGPHEQYF. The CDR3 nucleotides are TGTGCCATCAGTGAGTCCTGGATTTTAGCGGGAGGGCCTCACGAGCAGTACTTC.

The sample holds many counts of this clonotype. The DNA for the CDR3 is TGTGCCAGCAGTGCGAACACCGGGGAGCTGTTTTTT. This sequence encodes CASSANTGELFF. The V and J genes are TRBV12-3 or TRBV12-4 and TRBJ2-2; D gene unclear. This CDR3 has 12 residues. V lost 5 bases and J 0 bases, leaving 1 base between the germline ends.

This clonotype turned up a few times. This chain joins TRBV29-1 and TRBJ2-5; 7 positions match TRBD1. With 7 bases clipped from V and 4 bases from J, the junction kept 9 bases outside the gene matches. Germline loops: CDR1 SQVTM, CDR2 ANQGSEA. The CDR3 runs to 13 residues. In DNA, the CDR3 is TGCAGCGGTTCCGCAGGGGGTCGAGAGACCCAGTACTTC. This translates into CSGSAGGRETQYF. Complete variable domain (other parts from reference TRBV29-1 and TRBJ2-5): SAVISQKPSRDICQRGTSLTIQCQVDSQVTMMFWYRQQPGQSLTLIATANQGSEATYESGFVIDKFPISRPNLTFSTLTVSNMSPEDSSIYLCSGSAGGRETQYFGPGTRLLVL.

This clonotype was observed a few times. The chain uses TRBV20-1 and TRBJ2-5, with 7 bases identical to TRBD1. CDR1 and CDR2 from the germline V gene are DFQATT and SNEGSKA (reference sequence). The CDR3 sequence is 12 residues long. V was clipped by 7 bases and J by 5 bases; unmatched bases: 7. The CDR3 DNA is TGCAGTGTACAGGGGAGAGGGGAGACCCAGTACTTC. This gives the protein CSVQGRGETQYF.

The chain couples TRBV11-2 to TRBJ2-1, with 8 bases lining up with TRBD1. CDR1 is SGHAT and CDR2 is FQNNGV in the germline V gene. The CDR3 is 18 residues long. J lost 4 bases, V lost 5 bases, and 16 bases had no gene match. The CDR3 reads CASSARYGDRGGYNEQFF. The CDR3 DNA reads TGTGCCAGCAGCGCGCGTTACGGCGACAGGGGAGGATACAATGAGCAGTTCTTC.

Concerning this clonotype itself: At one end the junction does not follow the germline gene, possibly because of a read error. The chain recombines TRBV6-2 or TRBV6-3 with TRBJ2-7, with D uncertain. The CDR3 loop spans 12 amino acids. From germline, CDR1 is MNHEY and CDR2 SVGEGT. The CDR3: CASSYSNIRGTF. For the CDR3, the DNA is TGTGCCAGCAGTTACTCGAACATACGCGGTACCTTC.

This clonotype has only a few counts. CDR3 DNA: TGTGCCAGCAGCCCGGGTCGGACTAGCTTTAATGAGCAGTTCTTC. Its translation is CASSPGRTSFNEQFF. The V gene is TRBV11-3, the J gene TRBJ2-1; 8 bases agree with TRBD2. The V gene's germline CDR1 is SGHNT and CDR2 YENEEA. CDR3 length: 15 amino acids. The V gene end was trimmed by 5 bases and the J gene end by 7 bases; junction bases not matched to a gene: 10. Looking up the rest from reference TRBV11-3 and TRBJ2-1 gives the full variable domain: EAGVVQSPRYKIIEKKQPVAFWCNPISGHNTLYWYLQNLGQGPELLIRYENEEAVDDSQLPKDRFSAERLKGVDSTLKIQPAELGDSAVYLCASSPGRTSFNEQFFGPGTRLTVL.

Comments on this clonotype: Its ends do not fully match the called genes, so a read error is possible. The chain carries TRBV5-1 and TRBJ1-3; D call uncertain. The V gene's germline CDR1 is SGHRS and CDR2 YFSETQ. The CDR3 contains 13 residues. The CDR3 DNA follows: TGCGCCAGCAGCCCACTCTCTGGAAACACCATGTATTTT. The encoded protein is CASSPLSGNTMYF.

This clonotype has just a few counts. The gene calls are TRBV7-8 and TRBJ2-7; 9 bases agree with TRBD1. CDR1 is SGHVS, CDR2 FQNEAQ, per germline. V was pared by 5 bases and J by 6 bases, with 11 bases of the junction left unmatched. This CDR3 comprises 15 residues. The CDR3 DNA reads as TGTGCCAGCAGCGTTGACAGGGGGAGCTTATCCGAGCAGTACTTC. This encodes CASSVDRGSLSEQYF.

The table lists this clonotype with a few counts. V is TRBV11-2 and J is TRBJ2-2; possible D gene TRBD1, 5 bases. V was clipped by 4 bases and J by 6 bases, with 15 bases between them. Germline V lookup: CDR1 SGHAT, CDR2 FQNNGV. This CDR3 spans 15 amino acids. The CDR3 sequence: CASSWAGSMAGELFF. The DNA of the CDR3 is TGTGCCAGCAGCTGGGCAGGGTCGATGGCCGGGGAGCTGTTTTTT.